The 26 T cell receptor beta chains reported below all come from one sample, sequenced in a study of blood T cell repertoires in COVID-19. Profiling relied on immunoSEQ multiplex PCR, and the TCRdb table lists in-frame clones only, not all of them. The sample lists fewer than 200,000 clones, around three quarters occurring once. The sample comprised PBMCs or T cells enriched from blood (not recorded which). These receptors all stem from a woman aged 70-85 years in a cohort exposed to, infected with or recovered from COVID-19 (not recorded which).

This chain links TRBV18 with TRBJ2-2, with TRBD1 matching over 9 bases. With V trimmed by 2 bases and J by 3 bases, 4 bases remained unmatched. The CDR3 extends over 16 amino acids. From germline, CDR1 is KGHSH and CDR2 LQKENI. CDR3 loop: CASSPRGQGYTGELFF. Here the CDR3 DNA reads TGTGCCAGCTCACCAAGGGGACAGGGATACACCGGGGAGCTGTTTTTT.

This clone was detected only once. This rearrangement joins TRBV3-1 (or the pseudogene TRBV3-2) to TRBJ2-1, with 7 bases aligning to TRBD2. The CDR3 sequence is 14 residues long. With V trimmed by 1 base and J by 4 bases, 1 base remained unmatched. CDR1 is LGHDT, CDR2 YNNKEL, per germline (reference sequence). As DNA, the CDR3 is TGTGCCAGCAGCCAAGGCGGGGGATACAATGAGCAGTTCTTC. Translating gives CASSQGGGYNEQFF.

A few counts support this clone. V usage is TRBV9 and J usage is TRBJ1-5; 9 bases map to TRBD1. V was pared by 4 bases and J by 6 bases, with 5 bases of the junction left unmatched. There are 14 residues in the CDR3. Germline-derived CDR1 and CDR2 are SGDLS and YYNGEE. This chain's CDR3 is CASSPGQGGQPQHF. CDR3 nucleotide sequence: TGTGCCAGCAGCCCGGGACAGGGTGGTCAGCCCCAGCATTTT.

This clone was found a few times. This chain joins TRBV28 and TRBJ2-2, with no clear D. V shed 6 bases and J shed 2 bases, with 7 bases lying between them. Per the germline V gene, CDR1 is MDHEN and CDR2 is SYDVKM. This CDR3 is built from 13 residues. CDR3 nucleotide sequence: TGTGCCAGCAGCAACAGTAACACCGGGGAGCTGTTTTTT. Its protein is CASSNSNTGELFF.

The CDR3 region is CATGPRQDTQYF. In DNA, the CDR3 is TGTGCCACTGGGCCCAGACAAGATACGCAGTATTTT. The genes are TRBV24-1 and TRBJ2-3; unclear D gene. Looked up from germline, CDR1 is KGHDR and CDR2 is SFDVKD. V was pared by 10 bases and J by 5 bases, with 12 bases between. The CDR3 totals 12 residues.

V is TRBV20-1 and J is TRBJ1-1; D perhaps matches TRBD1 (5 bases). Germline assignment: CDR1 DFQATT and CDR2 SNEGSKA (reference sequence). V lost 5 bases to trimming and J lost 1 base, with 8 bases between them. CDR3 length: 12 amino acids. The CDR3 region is CSARDRNTEAFF. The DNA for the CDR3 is TGCAGTGCTCGTGACAGGAACACTGAAGCTTTCTTT.

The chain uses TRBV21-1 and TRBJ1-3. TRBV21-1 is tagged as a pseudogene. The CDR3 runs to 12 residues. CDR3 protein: CASSTEGNTIYF. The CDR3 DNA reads TGTGCCAGCAGCACGGAGGGAAACACCATATATTTT.

Here the CDR3 reads CATWDSSGANVLTF. Here the CDR3 DNA reads TGTGCCACCTGGGACAGCTCTGGGGCCAACGTCCTGACTTTC. This rearrangement joins TRBV15 to TRBJ2-6, with TRBD1 identical over 7 bases. The CDR3 is 14 amino acids. V shed 8 bases, J shed 0 bases, and the junction held 1 base outside the gene matches. Germline V gene data show CDR1 as LNHNV and CDR2 as YYDKDF (reference sequence).

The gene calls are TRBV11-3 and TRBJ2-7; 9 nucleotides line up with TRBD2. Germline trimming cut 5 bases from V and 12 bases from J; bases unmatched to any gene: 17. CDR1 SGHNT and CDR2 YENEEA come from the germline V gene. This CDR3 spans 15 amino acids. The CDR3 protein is CASSQEAGIAGALYF. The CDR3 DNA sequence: TGTGCCAGCAGCCAAGAAGCCGGGATAGCGGGAGCTCTGTACTTC.

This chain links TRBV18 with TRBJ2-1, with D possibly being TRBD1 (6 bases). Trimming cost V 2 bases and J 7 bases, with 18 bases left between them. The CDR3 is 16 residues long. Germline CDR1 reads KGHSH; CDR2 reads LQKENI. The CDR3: CASSPNLLRGGNEQFF. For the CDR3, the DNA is TGTGCCAGCTCACCAAACTTACTCAGGGGTGGAAATGAGCAGTTCTTC. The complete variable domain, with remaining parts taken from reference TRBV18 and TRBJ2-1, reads NAGVMQNPRHLVRRRGQEARLRCSPMKGHSHVYWYRQLPEEGLKFMVYLQKENIIDESGMPKERFSAEFPKEGPSILRIQQVVRGDSAAYFCASSPNLLRGGNEQFFGPGTRLTVL.

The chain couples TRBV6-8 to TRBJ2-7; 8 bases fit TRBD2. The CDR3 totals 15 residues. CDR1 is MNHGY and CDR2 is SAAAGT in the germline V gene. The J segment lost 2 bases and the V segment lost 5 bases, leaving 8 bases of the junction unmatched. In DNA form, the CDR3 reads TGTGCCAGCAGTCCGGGAGGGGTTTTCACCTACGAGCAGTACTTC. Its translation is CASSPGGVFTYEQYF.

This CDR3 is CASSTIRDRRLGNDRKWANVLTF. The CDR3, as DNA: TGTGCCAGCAGCACCATCAGGGACAGGCGCCTCGGAAATGACCGAAAATGGGCCAACGTCCTGACTTTC. The chain links TRBV21-1 to TRBJ2-6; the table's TRBD1 call for D was not verified on the DNA. TRBV21-1 is classified as a pseudogene. The CDR3 consists of 23 residues.

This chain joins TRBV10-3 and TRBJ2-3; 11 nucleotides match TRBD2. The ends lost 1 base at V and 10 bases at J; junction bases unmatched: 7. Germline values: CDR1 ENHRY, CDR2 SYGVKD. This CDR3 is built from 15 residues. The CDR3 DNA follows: TGTGCCATCAGTGAGTTAGGGACTAGCGGAGTAGCGCAGTATTTT. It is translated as CAISELGTSGVAQYF.

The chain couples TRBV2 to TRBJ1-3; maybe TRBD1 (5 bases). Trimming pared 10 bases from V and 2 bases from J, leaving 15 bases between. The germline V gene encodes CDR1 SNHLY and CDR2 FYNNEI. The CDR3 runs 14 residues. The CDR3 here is CAIGDRAAGNTIYF. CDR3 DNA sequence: TGTGCCATCGGAGACAGAGCCGCTGGAAACACCATATATTTT.

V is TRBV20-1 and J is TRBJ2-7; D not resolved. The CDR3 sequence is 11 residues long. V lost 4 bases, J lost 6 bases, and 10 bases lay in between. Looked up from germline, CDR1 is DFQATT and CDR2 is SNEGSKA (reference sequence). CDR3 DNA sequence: TGCAGTGCTATGACTGTACTCGAGCAGTACTTC. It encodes CSAMTVLEQYF.

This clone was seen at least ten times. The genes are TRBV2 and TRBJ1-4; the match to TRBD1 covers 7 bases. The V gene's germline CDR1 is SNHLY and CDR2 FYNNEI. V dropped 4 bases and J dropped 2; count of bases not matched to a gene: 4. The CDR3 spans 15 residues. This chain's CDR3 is CASSGIGGTNEKLFF. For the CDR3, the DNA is TGTGCCAGCAGTGGGATAGGGGGCACTAATGAAAAACTGTTTTTT. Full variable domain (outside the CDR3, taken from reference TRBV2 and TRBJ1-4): EPEVTQTPSHQVTQMGQEVILRCVPISNHLYFYWYRQILGQKVEFLVSFYNNEISEKSEIFDDQFSVERPDGSNFTLKIRSTKLEDSAMYFCASSGIGGTNEKLFFGSGTQLSVL.

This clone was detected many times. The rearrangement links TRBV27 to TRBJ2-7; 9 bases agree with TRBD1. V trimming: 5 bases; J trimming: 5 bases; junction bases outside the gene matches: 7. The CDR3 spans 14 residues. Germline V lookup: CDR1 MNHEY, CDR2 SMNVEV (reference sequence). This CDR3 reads CASSQNRGLNEQYF. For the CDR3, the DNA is TGTGCCAGCAGTCAGAACAGGGGGCTGAACGAGCAGTACTTC.

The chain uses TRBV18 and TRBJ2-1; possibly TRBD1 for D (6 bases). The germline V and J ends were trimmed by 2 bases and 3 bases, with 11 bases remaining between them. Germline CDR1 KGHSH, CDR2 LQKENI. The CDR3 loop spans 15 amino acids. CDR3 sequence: CASSPGNRVYNEQFF. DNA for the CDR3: TGTGCCAGCTCACCAGGGAACAGGGTCTACAATGAGCAGTTCTTC.

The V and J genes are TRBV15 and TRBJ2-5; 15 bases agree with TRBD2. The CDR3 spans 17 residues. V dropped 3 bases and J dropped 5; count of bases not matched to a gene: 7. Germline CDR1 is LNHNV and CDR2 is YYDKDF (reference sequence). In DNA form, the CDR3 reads TGTGCCACCAGCAGGGGACTAGCGGGAGGAGGTGGGGAGACCCAGTACTTC. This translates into CATSRGLAGGGGETQYF.

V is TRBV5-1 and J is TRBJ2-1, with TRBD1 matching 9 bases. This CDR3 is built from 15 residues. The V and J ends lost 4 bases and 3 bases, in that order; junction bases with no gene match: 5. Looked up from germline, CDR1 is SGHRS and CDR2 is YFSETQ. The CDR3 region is CASSIGQGNYNEQFF. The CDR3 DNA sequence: TGCGCCAGCAGCATTGGACAGGGGAACTACAATGAGCAGTTCTTC.

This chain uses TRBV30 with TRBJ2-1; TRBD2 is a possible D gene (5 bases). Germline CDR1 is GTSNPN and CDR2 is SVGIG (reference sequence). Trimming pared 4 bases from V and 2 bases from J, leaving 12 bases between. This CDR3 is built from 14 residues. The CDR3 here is CAWKVDSAYNEQFF. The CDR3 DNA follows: TGTGCCTGGAAGGTGGACTCGGCCTACAATGAGCAGTTCTTC.

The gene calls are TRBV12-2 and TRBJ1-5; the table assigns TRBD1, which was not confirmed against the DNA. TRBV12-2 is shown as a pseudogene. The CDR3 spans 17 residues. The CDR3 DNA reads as TGTGCAAGTCGCTTAGCGATTGACATAGATAGCAATCAGCCCCAGCATTTT. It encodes CASRLAIDIDSNQPQHF.

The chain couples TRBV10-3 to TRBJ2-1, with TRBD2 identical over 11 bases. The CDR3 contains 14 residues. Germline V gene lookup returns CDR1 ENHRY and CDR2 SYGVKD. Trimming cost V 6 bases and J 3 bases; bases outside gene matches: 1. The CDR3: CAIRTSGNYNEQFF. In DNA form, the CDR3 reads TGTGCCATCAGGACTAGCGGGAACTACAATGAGCAGTTCTTC.

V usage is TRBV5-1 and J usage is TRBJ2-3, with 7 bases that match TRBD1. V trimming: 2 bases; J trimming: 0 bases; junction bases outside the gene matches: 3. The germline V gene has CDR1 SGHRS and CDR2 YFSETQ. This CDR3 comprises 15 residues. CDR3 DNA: TGCGCCAGCAGCTTAAGGGGGCAAAGCACAGATACGCAGTATTTT. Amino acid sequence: CASSLRGQSTDTQYF.

CDR3: CASSLAGRNEQFF. In DNA, the CDR3 is TGTGCCAGCAGCTTAGCCGGGAGGAATGAGCAGTTCTTC. The chain links TRBV11-3 to TRBJ2-1; 7 bases are shared with TRBD2. Unmatched junction bases numbered 1, after V lost 1 base and J lost 7 bases. This CDR3 is built from 13 residues. From germline, CDR1 is SGHNT and CDR2 YENEEA.

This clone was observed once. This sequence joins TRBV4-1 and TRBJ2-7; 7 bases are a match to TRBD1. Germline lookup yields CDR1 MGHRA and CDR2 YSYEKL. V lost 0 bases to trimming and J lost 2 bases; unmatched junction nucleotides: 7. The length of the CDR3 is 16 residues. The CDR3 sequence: CASSQDRGTGAYEQYF. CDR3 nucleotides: TGCGCCAGCAGCCAAGATAGGGGCACAGGGGCCTACGAGCAGTACTTC.